This T cell receptor (beta chain) was documented in a study of T cell responses to AZD1222 COVID-19 vaccine. For the study at large: Pooling of second doses given at about 4 or about 12 weeks was done.

This CDR3 region has 15 residues. From germline, CDR1 is SNHLY and CDR2 FYNNEI. V dropped 7 bases and J dropped 4 bases, with 16 bases sitting between them. TCRdb's copy holds only in-frame clones and misses some; the assay was immunoSEQ multiplex PCR. The repertoire includes 150,000 to 200,000 clones, around 90% of them detected once, and 1.1% to 1.5% sits in the top ten. The chain carries TRBV2 and TRBJ2-2; D possibly corresponds to TRBD2 (7 bases). Specimen: peripheral blood, collected on day 0 of AZD1222 vaccination. This clonotype was obtained from an adult in good health. CDR3 region: CASNLAGASTGELFF. DNA for the CDR3: TGTGCCAGCAATTTGGCGGGGGCGAGCACCGGGGAGCTGTTTTTT.